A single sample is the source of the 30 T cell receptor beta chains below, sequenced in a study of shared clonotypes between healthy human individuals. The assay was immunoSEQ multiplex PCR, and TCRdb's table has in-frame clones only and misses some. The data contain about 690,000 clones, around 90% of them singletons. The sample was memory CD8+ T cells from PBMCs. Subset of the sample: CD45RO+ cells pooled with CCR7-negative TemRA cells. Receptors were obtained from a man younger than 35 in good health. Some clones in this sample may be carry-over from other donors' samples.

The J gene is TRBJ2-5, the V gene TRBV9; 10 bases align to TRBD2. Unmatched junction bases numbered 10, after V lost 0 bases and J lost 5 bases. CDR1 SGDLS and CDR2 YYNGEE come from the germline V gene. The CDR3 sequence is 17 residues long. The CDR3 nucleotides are TGTGCCAGCAGCGTAGCCGGCCTAGCGGGAGTTATGGAGACCCAGTACTTC. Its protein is CASSVAGLAGVMETQYF.

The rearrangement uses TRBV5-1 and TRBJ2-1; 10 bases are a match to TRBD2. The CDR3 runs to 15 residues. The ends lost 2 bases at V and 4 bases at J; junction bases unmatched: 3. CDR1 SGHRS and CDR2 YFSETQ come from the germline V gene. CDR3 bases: TGCGCCAGCAGCTTAGCTAGCGGGAGATACAATGAGCAGTTCTTC. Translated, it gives CASSLASGRYNEQFF.

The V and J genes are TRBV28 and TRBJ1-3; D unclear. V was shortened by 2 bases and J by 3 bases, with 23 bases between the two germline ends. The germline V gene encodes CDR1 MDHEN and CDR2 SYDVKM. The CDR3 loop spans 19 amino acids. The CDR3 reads CASSLTFRRRESGGNTIYF. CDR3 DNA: TGTGCCAGCAGTTTAACGTTTCGGAGGAGGGAATCTGGTGGAAACACCATATATTTT.

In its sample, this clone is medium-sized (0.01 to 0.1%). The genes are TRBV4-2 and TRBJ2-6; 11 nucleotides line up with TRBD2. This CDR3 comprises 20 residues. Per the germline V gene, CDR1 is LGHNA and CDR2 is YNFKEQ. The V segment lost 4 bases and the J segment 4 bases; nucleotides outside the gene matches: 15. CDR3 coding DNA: TGTGCCAGCAGCCTTTTGTTCGTACTAGCGGGAGTATCCGGGGCCAACGTCCTGACTTTC. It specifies CASSLLFVLAGVSGANVLTF.

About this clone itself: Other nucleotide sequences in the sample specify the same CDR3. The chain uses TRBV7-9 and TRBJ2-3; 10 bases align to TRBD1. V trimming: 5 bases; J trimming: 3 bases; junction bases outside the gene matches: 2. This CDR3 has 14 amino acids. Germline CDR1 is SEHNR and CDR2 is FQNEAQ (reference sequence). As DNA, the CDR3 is TGTGCCAGCAGCCTGGACAGGGGGACAGATACGCAGTATTTT. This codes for CASSLDRGTDTQYF.

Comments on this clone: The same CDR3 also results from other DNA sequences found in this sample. The CDR3 spells CASSLRTSYEQYF. The CDR3 coding sequence is TGTGCCAGCAGTTTACGGACTTCCTACGAGCAGTACTTC. This sequence joins TRBV28 and TRBJ2-7, with D tentatively TRBD2 (5 bases). The CDR3 length is 13 residues. The germline V gene has CDR1 MDHEN and CDR2 SYDVKM. With 2 bases removed from V and 1 base from J, the gap between germline ends came to 6 bases.

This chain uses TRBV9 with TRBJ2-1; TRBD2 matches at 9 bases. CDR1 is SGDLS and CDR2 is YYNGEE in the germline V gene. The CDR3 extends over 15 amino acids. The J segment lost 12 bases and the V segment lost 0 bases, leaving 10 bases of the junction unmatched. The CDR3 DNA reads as TGTGCCAGCAGCGTAGGCGGCATGGGAGCGGGAGGGCAGTTCTTC. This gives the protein CASSVGGMGAGGQFF. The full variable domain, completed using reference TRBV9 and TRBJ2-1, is DSGVTQTPKHLITATGQRVTLRCSPRSGDLSVYWYQQSLDQGLQFLIQYYNGEERAKGNILERFSAQQFPDLHSELNLSSLELGDSALYFCASSVGGMGAGGQFFGPGTRLTVL.

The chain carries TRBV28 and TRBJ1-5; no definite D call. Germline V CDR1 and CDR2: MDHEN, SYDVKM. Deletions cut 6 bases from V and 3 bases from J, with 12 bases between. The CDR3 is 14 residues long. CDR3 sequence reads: CASRGLRDNQPQHF. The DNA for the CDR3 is TGTGCCAGCAGAGGACTTCGTGACAATCAGCCCCAGCATTTT. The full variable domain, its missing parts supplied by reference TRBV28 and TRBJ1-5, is DVKVTQSSRYLVKRTGEKVFLECVQDMDHENMFWYRQDPGLGLRLIYFSYDVKMKEKGDIPEGYSVSREKKERFSLILESASTNQTSMYLCASRGLRDNQPQHFGDGTRLSIL.

The CDR3 DNA reads as TGTGCCAGCAGCTTAAGCGGGAGCTGGAATGAGCAGTTCTTC. Its translation is CASSLSGSWNEQFF. This chain joins TRBV7-8 and TRBJ2-1; 8 bases are a match to TRBD2. This CDR3 has 14 amino acids. V dropped 2 bases and J dropped 7; count of bases not matched to a gene: 4. Germline loops: CDR1 SGHVS, CDR2 FQNEAQ.

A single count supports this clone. The CDR3 region has the DNA TGTGCCAGCAGCGGCACGACTGCTAACTATGGCTACACCTTC. It translates to CASSGTTANYGYTF. This rearrangement joins TRBV7-9 to TRBJ1-2; D gene unclear. The CDR3 has 14 amino acids. Germline values: CDR1 SEHNR, CDR2 FQNEAQ (reference sequence). V lost 5 bases and J lost 0, with 10 bases in between.

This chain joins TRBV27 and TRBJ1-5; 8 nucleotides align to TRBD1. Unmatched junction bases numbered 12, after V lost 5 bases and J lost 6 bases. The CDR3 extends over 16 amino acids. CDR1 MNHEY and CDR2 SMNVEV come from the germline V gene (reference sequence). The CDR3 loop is CASSEGDRPWVQPQHF. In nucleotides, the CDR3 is TGTGCCAGCAGTGAGGGGGACAGGCCCTGGGTTCAGCCCCAGCATTTT.

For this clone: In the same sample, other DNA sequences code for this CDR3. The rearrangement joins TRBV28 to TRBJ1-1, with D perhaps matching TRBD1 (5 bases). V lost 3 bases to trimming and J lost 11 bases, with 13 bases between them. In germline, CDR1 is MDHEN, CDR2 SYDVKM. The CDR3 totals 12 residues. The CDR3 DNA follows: TGTGCCAGCAGTTTCGCCGGGGCGGAGGCTTTCTTT. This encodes CASSFAGAEAFF. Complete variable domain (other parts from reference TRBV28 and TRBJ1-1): DVKVTQSSRYLVKRTGEKVFLECVQDMDHENMFWYRQDPGLGLRLIYFSYDVKMKEKGDIPEGYSVSREKKERFSLILESASTNQTSMYLCASSFAGAEAFFGQGTRLTVV.

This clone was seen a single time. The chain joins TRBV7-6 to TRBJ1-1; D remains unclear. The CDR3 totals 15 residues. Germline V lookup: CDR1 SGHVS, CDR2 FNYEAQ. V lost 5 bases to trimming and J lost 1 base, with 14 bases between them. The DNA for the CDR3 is TGTGCCAGCAGCCCTCCAGGACTGGCGAACACTGAAGCTTTCTTT. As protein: CASSPPGLANTEAFF.

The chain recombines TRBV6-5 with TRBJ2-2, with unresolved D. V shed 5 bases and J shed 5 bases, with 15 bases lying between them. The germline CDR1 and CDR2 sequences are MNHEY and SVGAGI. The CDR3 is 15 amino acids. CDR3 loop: CASSQTRLETGELFF. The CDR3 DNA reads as TGTGCCAGCAGTCAAACCCGCTTAGAAACCGGGGAGCTGTTTTTT.

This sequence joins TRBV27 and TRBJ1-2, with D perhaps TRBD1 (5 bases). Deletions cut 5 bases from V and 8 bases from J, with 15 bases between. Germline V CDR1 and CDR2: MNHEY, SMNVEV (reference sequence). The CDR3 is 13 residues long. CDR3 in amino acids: CASSLYRWGGYTF. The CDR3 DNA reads TGTGCCAGCAGTCTCTACAGGTGGGGCGGCTACACCTTC.

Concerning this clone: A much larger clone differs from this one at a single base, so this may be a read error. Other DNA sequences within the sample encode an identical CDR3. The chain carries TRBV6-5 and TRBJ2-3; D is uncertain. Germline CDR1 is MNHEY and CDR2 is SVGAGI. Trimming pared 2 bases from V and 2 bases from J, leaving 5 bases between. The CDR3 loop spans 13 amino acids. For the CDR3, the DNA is TGTGCCAGCAGTTACGGACCCACAGATACGCAGTATTTT. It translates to CASSYGPTDTQYF.

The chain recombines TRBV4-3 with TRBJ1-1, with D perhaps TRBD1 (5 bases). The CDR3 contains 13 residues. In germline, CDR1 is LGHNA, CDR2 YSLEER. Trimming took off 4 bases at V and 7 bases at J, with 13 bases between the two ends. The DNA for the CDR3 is TGCGCCAGCAGCCCGGGACGTGCCTTTGAAGCTTTCTTT. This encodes CASSPGRAFEAFF.

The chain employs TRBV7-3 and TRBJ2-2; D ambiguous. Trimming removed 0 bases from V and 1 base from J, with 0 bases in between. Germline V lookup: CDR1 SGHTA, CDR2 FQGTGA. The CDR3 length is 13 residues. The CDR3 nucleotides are TGTGCCAGCAGCTTAACGAACACCGGGGAGCTGTTTTTT. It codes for CASSLTNTGELFF.

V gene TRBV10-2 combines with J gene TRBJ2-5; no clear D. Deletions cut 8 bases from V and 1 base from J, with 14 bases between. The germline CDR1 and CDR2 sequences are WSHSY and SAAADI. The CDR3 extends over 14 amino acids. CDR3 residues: CASAWQQFQETQYF. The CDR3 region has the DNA TGCGCCAGCGCTTGGCAGCAATTCCAAGAGACCCAGTACTTC.

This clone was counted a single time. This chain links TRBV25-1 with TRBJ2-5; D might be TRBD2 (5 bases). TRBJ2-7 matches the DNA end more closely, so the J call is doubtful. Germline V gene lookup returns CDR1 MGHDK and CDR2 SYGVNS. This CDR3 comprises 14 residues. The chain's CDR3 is CASSGKDFVYEQYF. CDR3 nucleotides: TGTGCCAGCAGTGGAAAGGACTTCGTCTACGAGCAGTACTTC.

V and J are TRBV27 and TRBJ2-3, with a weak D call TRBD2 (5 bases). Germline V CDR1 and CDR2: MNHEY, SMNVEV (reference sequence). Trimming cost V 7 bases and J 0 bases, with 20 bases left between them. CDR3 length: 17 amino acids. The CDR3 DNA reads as TGTGCCAGCACTTTTTACCCTCTGAGGGTTAGCACAGATACGCAGTATTTT. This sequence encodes CASTFYPLRVSTDTQYF.

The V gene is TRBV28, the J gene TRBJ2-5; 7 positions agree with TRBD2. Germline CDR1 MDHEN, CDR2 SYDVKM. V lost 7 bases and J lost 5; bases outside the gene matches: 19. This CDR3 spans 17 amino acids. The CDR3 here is CASTRKWGEGLLETQYF. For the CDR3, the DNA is TGTGCCAGCACCCGTAAATGGGGGGAGGGCCTTCTGGAGACCCAGTACTTC.

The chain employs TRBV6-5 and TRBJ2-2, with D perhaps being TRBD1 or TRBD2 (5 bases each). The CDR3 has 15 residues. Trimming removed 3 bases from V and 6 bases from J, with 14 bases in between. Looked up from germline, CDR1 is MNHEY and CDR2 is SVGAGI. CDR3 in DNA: TGTGCCAGCAGTTATGGGACCCTAGGTGCCGGGGAGCTGTTTTTT. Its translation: CASSYGTLGAGELFF.

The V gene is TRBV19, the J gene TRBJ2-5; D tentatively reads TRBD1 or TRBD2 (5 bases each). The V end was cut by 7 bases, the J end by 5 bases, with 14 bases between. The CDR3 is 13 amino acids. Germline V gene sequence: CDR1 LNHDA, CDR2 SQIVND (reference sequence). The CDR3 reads CASIWPREETQYF. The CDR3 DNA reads TGTGCCAGTATTTGGCCCAGGGAGGAGACCCAGTACTTC.

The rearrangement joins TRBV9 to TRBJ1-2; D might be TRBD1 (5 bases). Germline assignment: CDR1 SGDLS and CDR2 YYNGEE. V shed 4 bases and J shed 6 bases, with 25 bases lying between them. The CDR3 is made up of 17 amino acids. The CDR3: CASSQRLRLGLGNGYTF. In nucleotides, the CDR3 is TGTGCCAGCAGCCAACGCCTTAGACTGGGACTGGGGAATGGCTACACCTTC.

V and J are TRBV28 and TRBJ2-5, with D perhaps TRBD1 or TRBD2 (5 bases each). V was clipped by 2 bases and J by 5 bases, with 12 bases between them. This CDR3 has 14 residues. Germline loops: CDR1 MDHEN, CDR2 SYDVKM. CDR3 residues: CASSLPGAGETQYF. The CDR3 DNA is TGTGCCAGCAGTTTACCCGGGGCCGGGGAGACCCAGTACTTC.

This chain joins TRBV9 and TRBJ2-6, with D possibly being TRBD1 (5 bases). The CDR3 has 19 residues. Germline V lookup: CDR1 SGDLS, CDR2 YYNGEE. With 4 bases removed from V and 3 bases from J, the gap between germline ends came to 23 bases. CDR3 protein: CASSSRRTGAKGGANVLTF. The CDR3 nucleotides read TGTGCCAGCAGCTCACGACGCACAGGAGCCAAGGGTGGGGCCAACGTCCTGACTTTC.

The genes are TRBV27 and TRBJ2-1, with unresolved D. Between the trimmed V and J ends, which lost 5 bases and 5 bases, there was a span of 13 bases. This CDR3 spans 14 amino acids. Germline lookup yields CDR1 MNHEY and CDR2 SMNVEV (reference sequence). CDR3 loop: CASSAIGPDNEQFF. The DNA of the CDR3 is TGTGCCAGCAGTGCCATAGGTCCCGACAATGAGCAGTTCTTC.

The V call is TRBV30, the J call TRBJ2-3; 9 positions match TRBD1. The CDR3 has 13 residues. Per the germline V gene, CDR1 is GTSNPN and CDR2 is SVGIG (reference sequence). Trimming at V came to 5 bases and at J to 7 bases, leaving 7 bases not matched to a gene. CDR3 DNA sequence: TGTGCCTGGTTTAACAGGGGGCTAAATACGCAGTATTTT. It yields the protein CAWFNRGLNTQYF.

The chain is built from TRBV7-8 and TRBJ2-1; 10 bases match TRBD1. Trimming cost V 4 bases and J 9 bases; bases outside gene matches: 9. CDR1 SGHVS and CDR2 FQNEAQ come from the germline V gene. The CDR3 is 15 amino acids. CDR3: CASSSAGQGLIEQFF. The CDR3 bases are TGTGCCAGCAGCTCCGCGGGACAGGGGTTGATTGAGCAGTTCTTC.